The 10 T cell receptor beta chains below come from one sample, sequenced in a study of identical twins. TCRdb reprocessed the 5' RACE reads with MiXCR, giving one entry per CDR3 protein. The sample lists 500,000 to 600,000 distinct CDR3 sequences, roughly a fifth seen once, with approximately 0.95% in the top ten. The same data also contributed to another study, on T cells expressing NK-cell markers.

Sequenced: CD4+ T cells sorted from blood. The receptor set was obtained from a woman under 30 in good health.

The chain carries TRBV20-1 and TRBJ2-5, with 8 bases matching TRBD2. The germline V gene has CDR1 DFQATT and CDR2 SNEGSKA (reference sequence). This CDR3 is built from 14 residues. V trimming: 5 bases; J trimming: 2 bases; junction bases outside the gene matches: 7. This CDR3 reads CSAERGSRQETQYF. CDR3 in DNA: TGCAGTGCTGAGCGGGGGTCACGGCAAGAGACCCAGTACTTC.

The J gene is TRBJ2-7, the V gene TRBV3-1, with TRBD1 identical over 10 bases. Germline trimming cut 1 base from V and 9 bases from J; bases unmatched to any gene: 3. The germline V gene has CDR1 LGHDT and CDR2 YNNKEL (reference sequence). The CDR3 covers 13 residues. The DNA for the CDR3 is TGTGCCAGCAGCCAAGGGACAGGGGGTTCGCAGTACTTC. This encodes CASSQGTGGSQYF.

The table lists this clonotype with a count of one. The chain carries TRBV10-3 and TRBJ1-2, with 7 bases matching TRBD1. From germline, CDR1 is ENHRY and CDR2 SYGVKD. Losses at the gene ends were 10 bases for V and 4 bases for J; bases not matched to a gene: 6. This CDR3 region has 12 residues. The CDR3 here is CATQGQRYGYTF. The CDR3 nucleotides read TGTGCCACCCAGGGACAGCGCTATGGCTACACCTTC.

The chain links TRBV6-2 or TRBV6-3 to TRBJ2-4, with TRBD2 identical over 9 bases. The CDR3 has 16 amino acids. V was clipped by 6 bases and J by 0 bases; unmatched bases: 6. Germline loops: CDR1 MNHEY, CDR2 SVGEGT. CDR3 loop: CASSWGLAVAKNIQYF. Written as DNA, the CDR3 is TGTGCCAGCAGCTGGGGACTAGCAGTAGCCAAAAACATTCAGTACTTC.

This clonotype was picked up a small number of times. This chain links TRBV29-1 with TRBJ2-1, with D uncertain. Germline CDR1 is SQVTM and CDR2 is ANQGSEA. This CDR3 has 15 residues. Trimming stripped 2 bases from V and 0 bases from J, with 11 bases between. The CDR3 region has the DNA TGCAGCGTTGAAATCCCCTGGAGCTCCTACAATGAGCAGTTCTTC. Protein product: CSVEIPWSSYNEQFF.

This clonotype showed up just a few times. The V and J genes are TRBV12-3 or TRBV12-4 and TRBJ2-3; 8 bases map to TRBD2. Unmatched junction bases numbered 8, after V lost 5 bases and J lost 7 bases. This CDR3 region has 14 residues. The CDR3 coding sequence is TGTGCCAGCAGTATACGGGAGGGGGGGCATACGCAGTATTTT. It yields the protein CASSIREGGHTQYF.

The chain uses TRBV5-1 and TRBJ2-2; 11 nucleotides align to TRBD2. Germline V gene sequence: CDR1 SGHRS, CDR2 YFSETQ. Trimming took 3 bases from V and 7 from J; bases not matched to a gene: 8. The CDR3 is made up of 16 amino acids. The DNA for the CDR3 is TGCGCCAGCAGCTCCCCCGGGACTAGCGGCCGCGGGGAGCTGTTTTTT. Protein: CASSSPGTSGRGELFF.

The rearrangement uses TRBV7-2 and TRBJ2-7; 10 bases map to TRBD2. Germline V gene lookup returns CDR1 SGHTA and CDR2 FQGNSA. Unmatched junction bases numbered 3, after V lost 1 base and J lost 0 bases. This CDR3 has 16 residues. CDR3 sequence: CASSLVGTSVSYEQYF. The CDR3 DNA reads TGTGCCAGCAGCTTAGTGGGGACTAGCGTCTCCTACGAGCAGTACTTC.

V is TRBV9 and J is TRBJ2-5; tentatively, D is TRBD2 (6 bases). V gave up 3 bases and J gave up 2 bases, with 14 bases separating them. Germline V lookup: CDR1 SGDLS, CDR2 YYNGEE. The CDR3 length is 15 residues. The CDR3 nucleotides read TGTGCCAGCAGCGGTTCCGGGGGAATACAAGAGACCCAGTACTTC. Translation: CASSGSGGIQETQYF.

This chain joins TRBV12-3 or TRBV12-4 and TRBJ2-5; the D gene is possibly TRBD1 (6 bases). The CDR3 consists of 15 residues. With 7 bases removed from V and 5 bases from J, the gap between germline ends came to 20 bases. CDR3 protein: CASTPGAWRIETQYF. The CDR3 DNA sequence: TGTGCCAGCACTCCAGGGGCTTGGAGGATCGAGACCCAGTACTTC.